This record looks at one TCR beta chain sequence and its context. This sample was taken from a study of OX40 agonist ivuxolimab in advanced cancers. Study overall: Every 2 weeks, patients got intravenous ivuxolimab at one of six dose levels (0.01-10 mg/kg).

Assay: immunoSEQ multiplex PCR; the TCRdb copy retains only in-frame clones and omits some. This table has about 64,000 clones, about 89% appearing once. Germline CDR1 KGHSH, CDR2 LQKENI. Trimming removed 0 bases at V and 2 bases at J, with 11 bases between. This CDR3 is 16 amino acids long. The receptor was derived from an adult with an advanced solid tumor such as melanoma, head and neck, liver or kidney cancer. The material was CD4+ or CD8+ T cells sorted from blood, obtained in a trial of the OX40 agonist ivuxolimab. The genes are TRBV18 and TRBJ2-4; D remains unclear. DNA of the CDR3: TGTGCCAGCTCACCACCGTTGGAATCAACCAAAAACATTCAGTACTTC. Protein sequence: CASSPPLESTKNIQYF.